Below are 13 T cell receptor beta chains sequenced from a single sample in a study of T cells after yellow fever vaccination. TCRdb re-derived calls from the 5' RACE reads in MiXCR, one entry per CDR3 protein. The repertoire holds around 310,000 distinct CDR3 sequences, roughly 4% seen once, with less than 25% in the top ten. This specimen was PBMCs, taken on the day of the yellow fever booster vaccination. These receptors came from a man aged 18-30 years who received the YFV17D yellow fever vaccine.

This clonotype was seen at least ten times. The gene calls are TRBV7-2 and TRBJ2-5; D might be TRBD2 (5 bases). V was trimmed by 8 bases and J by 7 bases, leaving 11 bases between them. The CDR3 has 11 amino acids. Germline lookup yields CDR1 SGHTA and CDR2 FQGNSA. CDR3 nucleotides: TGTGCCAGCGGAACGGGGTGGACCCAGTACTTC. This sequence encodes CASGTGWTQYF.

This clonotype came up many times. The chain joins TRBV11-2 to TRBJ2-7; D is undetermined. The V gene lost 5 bases and the J gene lost 3 bases, with 14 bases spanning the gap. CDR3 length equals 14 residues. Per the germline V gene, CDR1 is SGHAT and CDR2 is FQNNGV. The CDR3 protein is CASSQGTRFYEQYF. CDR3 nucleotide sequence: TGTGCCAGCAGCCAAGGAACACGGTTCTACGAGCAGTACTTC.

This clonotype has only a few counts. This chain connects TRBV12-3 or TRBV12-4 to TRBJ2-3; TRBD2 matches 7 bases. CDR3 size: 13 residues. Germline trimming cut 2 bases from V and 5 bases from J; bases unmatched to any gene: 1. CDR3 residues: CASSLSGEDTQYF. As DNA, the CDR3 is TGTGCCAGCAGTTTAAGCGGGGAAGATACGCAGTATTTT.

This clonotype was picked up many times. The gene calls are TRBV4-1 and TRBJ1-1; 11 nucleotides line up with TRBD1. V lost 7 bases, J lost 4 bases, and 8 bases stayed unmatched. This CDR3 comprises 15 residues. The V gene's germline CDR1 is MGHRA and CDR2 YSYEKL. CDR3 nucleotides: TGCGCCAGCATGCCCGGGACAGGGGGAATCACTGAAGCTTTCTTT. Translated: CASMPGTGGITEAFF.

The chain carries TRBV7-9 and TRBJ1-4; the D gene is possibly TRBD1 (5 bases). The CDR3 covers 14 residues. Germline loops: CDR1 SEHNR, CDR2 FQNEAQ (reference sequence). V lost 3 bases and J 5 bases, leaving 10 bases between the germline ends. The CDR3 spells CASSLRGSNEKLFF. The DNA of the CDR3 is TGTGCCAGCAGCTTGAGGGGTTCGAATGAAAAACTGTTTTTT.

This clonotype was detected many times. V and J are TRBV7-9 and TRBJ2-7, with 7 bases aligning to TRBD1. The CDR3 consists of 12 residues. Germline CDR1 SEHNR, CDR2 FQNEAQ (reference sequence). Losses at the gene ends were 5 bases for V and 6 bases for J; bases not matched to a gene: 4. DNA of the CDR3: TGTGCCAGCAGCGCAAACAGGGGCGAGCAGTACGTC. This gives the protein CASSANRGEQYV.

This clonotype was detected ten times or more. The chain combines TRBV20-1 with TRBJ2-1, with TRBD1 as a possible D gene (5 bases). The CDR3 runs to 12 residues. Deletions cut 1 base from V and 6 bases from J, with 7 bases between. Germline assignment: CDR1 DFQATT and CDR2 SNEGSKA (reference sequence). In DNA form, the CDR3 reads TGCAGTGCTAGAGTCAGGGCCAATGAGCAGTTCTTC. It codes for CSARVRANEQFF.

This clonotype was seen repeatedly, ten times or more. The chain joins TRBV4-1 to TRBJ1-4, with D uncertain. The CDR3 is made up of 14 amino acids. Trimming cost V 1 base and J 8 bases, with 11 bases left between them. Germline V lookup: CDR1 MGHRA, CDR2 YSYEKL. CDR3 nucleotide sequence: TGCGCCAGCAGCCAAGTCGGGCAGGCCGAAAAACTGTTTTTT. It encodes CASSQVGQAEKLFF.

This clonotype was recorded many times. V gene TRBV12-3 or TRBV12-4 combines with J gene TRBJ2-2; 7 bases align to TRBD2. V dropped 6 bases and J dropped 5; count of bases not matched to a gene: 9. The CDR3 contains 15 residues. The CDR3 coding sequence is TGTGCCAGCAGCCCCTTGGGGGGGAGAACCGGGGAGCTGTTTTTT. It yields the protein CASSPLGGRTGELFF.

This clonotype occurred many times. V and J are TRBV18 and TRBJ1-5; TRBD1 aligns across 7 bases. V shed 6 bases, J shed 5 bases, and the junction held 4 bases outside the gene matches. Germline V CDR1 and CDR2: KGHSH, LQKENI. The CDR3 length is 13 residues. CDR3 amino acids: CASSPDRDQPQHF. CDR3 sequence (DNA): TGTGCCAGCTCTCCCGACAGGGATCAGCCCCAGCATTTT.

This clonotype was seen a few times. V and J are TRBV12-3 or TRBV12-4 and TRBJ1-6; perhaps TRBD1 as D (5 bases). Trimming pared 2 bases from V and 10 bases from J, leaving 12 bases between. This CDR3 comprises 14 residues. The CDR3: CASSLRQGASPLHF. The CDR3 DNA follows: TGTGCCAGCAGTTTACGCCAGGGAGCCTCACCCCTCCACTTT.

This clonotype appeared a few times. A much larger clone differs by one base, so this may be a read error. V usage is TRBV3-1 and J usage is TRBJ2-1; TRBD2 aligns across 8 bases. Germline-derived CDR1 and CDR2 are LGHDT and YNNKEL (reference sequence). V shed 4 bases and J 9 bases; nucleotides not matched to a gene: 11. The CDR3 has 15 residues. The CDR3 here is CASSPGVGGAAEQFF. In nucleotides, the CDR3 is TGTGCCAGCAGCCCAGGGGTCGGGGGGGCCGCTGAGCAGTTCTTC.

This clonotype was observed a handful of times. V gene TRBV20-1 combines with J gene TRBJ2-5, with 7 bases matching TRBD2. V lost 6 bases to trimming and J lost 3 bases; unmatched junction nucleotides: 7. The CDR3 runs to 13 residues. Germline V gives CDR1 DFQATT, CDR2 SNEGSKA (reference sequence). As DNA, the CDR3 is TGCAGTGCGCCTGTCGCGGGGGAAGAGACCCAGTACTTC. Its protein is CSAPVAGEETQYF.